There are many counts of the clone carrying this T cell receptor beta chain. Its specificity is not known. Symptoms, serum thyroxine and TRAb, thyroid ultrasound, and orbital computed tomography formed the diagnostic basis. This record comes from a study of Graves' ophthalmopathy and Graves' hyperthyroidism. Study results and limitations: Blood also harbored most expanded thyroid clonotypes above 0.001 frequency. A model of 13 signatures distinguished ophthalmopathy from stable hyperthyroidism at approximately 90% sensitivity and nearly 82% specificity. As the model predicted ophthalmopathy progression, it achieved a sensitivity of 70% to 71% and a specificity of around 72%.

The study amplified TCR beta CDR3 regions using RNA transcripts. HTBI primers were used in a first-round RT-PCR, which preceded a second-round multiplex PCR. MiXCR, applied by TCRdb to the multiplex PCR reads, yields one record per CDR3 protein. The table has around 1,000,000 distinct CDR3 sequences, less than 45% seen once; the top ten hold roughly 11%. Germline CDR1 reads DFQATT; CDR2 reads SNEGSKA (reference sequence). This CDR3 contains 14 residues. V lost 6 bases and J 4 bases, leaving 15 bases between the germline ends. The sample taken for sequencing was peripheral blood or thyroid tissue (not recorded which). This receptor was obtained from an adult man with Graves' hyperthyroidism. The chain joins TRBV20-1 to TRBJ1-4, with a weak D call TRBD1 (5 bases). The CDR3 nucleotides read TGCAGTGCAAGGAGGATTGGGGGTAATGAAAAACTGTTTTTT. Its protein product is CSARRIGGNEKLFF.